There are many counts of the clone carrying this T cell receptor beta chain. Antigen unknown. As TCR cDNA was made by 5'RACE template switching, a universal primer site and UMIs were added. TCRdb called the 5' RACE reads again in MiXCR, with one record for every CDR3 protein. The table records around 340,000 distinct CDR3 sequences, 9.5% to 15% of them present only once. Between the trimmed V and J ends, which lost 4 bases and 1 base, there was a span of 15 bases. Germline assignment: CDR1 SGHVS and CDR2 FNYEAQ. This CDR3 is 16 amino acids long. These data come from a study of T cells after yellow fever vaccination. Study observations and caveats: A large majority of primary-vaccination clones showed up again after the booster (96% CD4, approximately 90% CD8). Abundant clonotypes (contaminants from the bulk population) could be present in FACS-sorted repertoires. A weaker but faster secondary response was observed, peaking on day 5 versus 15.

The clonotype originates from a man between 18 and 29 years old who received the YFV17D yellow fever vaccine. The starting material was CD4+ T cells sorted from PBMCs, obtained 15 days after the yellow fever booster vaccination. This chain uses TRBV7-6 with TRBJ2-3, with D perhaps being TRBD1 or TRBD2 (5 bases each). The CDR3 loop reads CASSSGPGPGTDTQYF. The CDR3, as DNA: TGTGCCAGCAGCTCCGGACCGGGGCCCGGCACAGATACGCAGTATTTT.